These 16 T cell receptor beta chains were all obtained from the same sample, sequenced in a study of spatial heterogeneity in lung cancer. Time point of the sample: blood at routine non-recurrence follow-up after resection. TCRdb redid the calling of the 5' RACE reads with MiXCR, one entry per CDR3 protein. This table holds around 44,000 distinct CDR3 sequences, 8% to 11% found once. The sample here was PBMCs, taken at follow-up. All receptors come from a female donor with early-stage non-small cell lung cancer.

This clonotype was seen repeatedly, ten times or more. This chain links TRBV20-1 with TRBJ2-7; D possibly corresponds to TRBD2 (7 bases). In germline, CDR1 is DFQATT, CDR2 SNEGSKA (reference sequence). The CDR3 has 15 residues. Trimming took off 0 bases at V and 2 bases at J, with 14 bases between the two ends. The CDR3 loop reads CSARDRGAGPYEQYF. CDR3 nucleotide sequence: TGCAGTGCTAGAGATCGGGGGGCCGGACCCTACGAGCAGTACTTC.

The chain employs TRBV7-3 and TRBJ2-1; TRBD2 matches at 7 bases. V dropped 4 bases and J dropped 2; count of bases not matched to a gene: 5. CDR1 and CDR2 from the germline V gene are SGHTA and FQGTGA. The CDR3 has 15 residues. CDR3 nucleotide sequence: TGTGCCAGCAGCTCCCCCACTAGCGCCTACAATGAGCAGTTCTTC. Its protein product is CASSSPTSAYNEQFF.

This clonotype appeared many times. This chain links TRBV7-2 with TRBJ2-5; no reliable D call. The germline V gene encodes CDR1 SGHTA and CDR2 FQGNSA. Trimming removed 5 bases from V and 5 bases from J, with 24 bases in between. The CDR3 has 17 amino acids. CDR3: CASSQTAGRLGQETQYF. CDR3 bases: TGTGCCAGCAGCCAGACGGCAGGTCGCCTAGGGCAGGAGACCCAGTACTTC.

At least ten counts were recorded for this clonotype. This sequence joins TRBV28 and TRBJ1-5, with unresolved D. The CDR3 loop spans 12 amino acids. V was clipped by 7 bases and J by 3 bases, with 7 bases between them. CDR1 is MDHEN and CDR2 is SYDVKM in the germline V gene. CDR3 loop: CASNWANQPQHF. CDR3 bases: TGTGCCAGCAACTGGGCCAATCAGCCCCAGCATTTT. The full variable domain, its missing parts supplied by reference TRBV28 and TRBJ1-5, is DVKVTQSSRYLVKRTGEKVFLECVQDMDHENMFWYRQDPGLGLRLIYFSYDVKMKEKGDIPEGYSVSREKKERFSLILESASTNQTSMYLCASNWANQPQHFGDGTRLSIL.

The chain combines TRBV7-2 with TRBJ2-5; no firm D call. The CDR3 runs 11 residues. The germline V gene has CDR1 SGHTA and CDR2 FQGNSA. With 6 bases removed from V and 5 bases from J, the gap between germline ends came to 7 bases. CDR3 DNA: TGTGCCAGCAGTTCTATTGAGACCCAGTACTTC. This sequence encodes CASSSIETQYF.

This clonotype was seen repeatedly, ten times or more. The J gene is TRBJ2-3, the V gene TRBV5-5; D gene ambiguous. Deletions cut 4 bases from V and 0 bases from J, with 12 bases between. This CDR3 is built from 15 residues. Germline values: CDR1 SGHKS, CDR2 YYEKEE (reference sequence). CDR3 residues: CASSQFGSSTDTQYF. In nucleotides, the CDR3 is TGTGCCAGCAGCCAGTTTGGGTCTAGCACAGATACGCAGTATTTT.

The J gene is TRBJ2-2, the V gene TRBV2; D unclear. This CDR3 has 13 residues. Trimming pared 4 bases from V and 3 bases from J, leaving 6 bases between. The germline V gene has CDR1 SNHLY and CDR2 FYNNEI. The CDR3 region has the DNA TGTGCCAGCAGTGGGTCTGACACCGGGGAGCTGTTTTTT. Protein sequence: CASSGSDTGELFF.

This clonotype counts as medium-sized (0.01 to 0.1%). The chain recombines TRBV4-1 with TRBJ2-2, with 8 bases that match TRBD1. V shed 2 bases and J 6 bases; nucleotides not matched to a gene: 5. Per the germline V gene, CDR1 is MGHRA and CDR2 is YSYEKL. The CDR3 sequence is 15 residues long. The CDR3 here is CASSQPWTGSGELFF. The DNA of the CDR3 is TGCGCCAGCAGCCAACCTTGGACAGGGTCCGGGGAGCTGTTTTTT.

This chain connects TRBV2 to TRBJ1-3; TRBD1 agrees at 8 bases. The CDR3 is made up of 15 amino acids. After removal of 5 bases from V and 3 bases from J, the junction contained 6 bases not matched to a gene. Germline lookup yields CDR1 SNHLY and CDR2 FYNNEI. This CDR3 reads CASSSRGLGGNTIYF. The DNA of the CDR3 is TGTGCCAGCAGTTCCAGGGGGCTAGGTGGAAACACCATATATTTT.

This clonotype was observed at least ten times. The rearrangement joins TRBV2 to TRBJ2-1; D is ambiguous. V was trimmed by 6 bases and J by 1 base, leaving 19 bases between them. CDR3 length: 17 amino acids. Germline V gene lookup returns CDR1 SNHLY and CDR2 FYNNEI. CDR3 in DNA: TGTGCCAGCAGCCTAACTAACGACCGCTATTCCTACAATGAGCAGTTCTTC. Translation: CASSLTNDRYSYNEQFF.

This clonotype was counted many times. This chain joins TRBV5-8 and TRBJ2-5, with TRBD2 identical over 11 bases. The CDR3 contains 15 residues. CDR1 is SGHTS, CDR2 YDEGEE, per germline. V shed 7 bases and J 4 bases; nucleotides not matched to a gene: 9. The CDR3 reads CASGTTSGARETQYF. DNA for the CDR3: TGTGCCAGCGGAACGACTAGCGGGGCCCGAGAGACCCAGTACTTC.

This chain joins TRBV28 and TRBJ1-5; no definite D call. With 8 bases removed from V and 6 bases from J, the gap between germline ends came to 11 bases. The CDR3 extends over 12 amino acids. Per the germline V gene, CDR1 is MDHEN and CDR2 is SYDVKM. The CDR3 DNA reads TGTGCCAGCCAAATAGGAGGTCAGCCCCAGCATTTT. Amino acids: CASQIGGQPQHF.

The table lists this clonotype with a few counts. The chain recombines TRBV9 with TRBJ2-1; the D is unclear. CDR3 length equals 14 residues. Germline V gene sequence: CDR1 SGDLS, CDR2 YYNGEE. The germline V and J ends were trimmed by 0 bases and 0 bases, with 4 bases remaining between them. The CDR3 sequence: CASSVVTSYNEQFF. In DNA form, the CDR3 reads TGTGCCAGCAGCGTAGTGACCTCCTACAATGAGCAGTTCTTC.

This clonotype was counted only a few times. This chain joins TRBV24-1 and TRBJ2-5; D may be TRBD2 (6 bases). The germline V gene has CDR1 KGHDR and CDR2 SFDVKD. This CDR3 contains 17 residues. Trimming removed 4 bases at V and 5 bases at J, with 22 bases between. CDR3 amino acids: CATSDLGRGRGGETQYF. CDR3 nucleotide sequence: TGTGCCACCAGTGACCTTGGGCGGGGAAGGGGTGGCGAGACCCAGTACTTC.

This clonotype occurred many times. The chain has TRBV12-5 and TRBJ2-1; no clear D gene. V shed 7 bases and J shed 2 bases, with 12 bases lying between them. Germline values: CDR1 LGHNT, CDR2 FRNRAP. This CDR3 region has 14 residues. The CDR3: CASAPSPAYNEQFF. CDR3 DNA: TGTGCTAGTGCTCCCTCGCCGGCCTACAATGAGCAGTTCTTC.

This clonotype was seen more than once but under ten times. The V and J genes are TRBV20-1 and TRBJ2-1; 10 positions agree with TRBD2. The germline V gene has CDR1 DFQATT and CDR2 SNEGSKA (reference sequence). CDR3 length equals 14 residues. The J segment lost 8 bases and the V segment lost 5 bases, leaving 9 bases of the junction unmatched. The DNA for the CDR3 is TGCAGTGCTTTCCAGCGGGGGGGAGGGTATGAGCAGTTCTTC. Its protein product is CSAFQRGGGYEQFF.